These 30 T cell receptor beta chains originate from one sample sequenced in a study of control samples from healthy donors and cancer patients (TCRdb year 2020). Libraries were built with the immunoSEQ multiplex PCR assay. TCRdb obtained this table from immuneACCESS and retained in-frame rearrangements with V and J assigned. These tables miss some clones; where compared with another copy, unresolved V genes account for less than half of the shortfall, and the remainder is unexplained. Counted in this sample were 110,000 or so clones; 82% of them appeared once. The ten most abundant clones make up approximately 6.7% of the sample. Source material: blood. Receptors were obtained from a man in his late teens or twenties in good health.

This chain joins TRBV27 and TRBJ2-7, with 8 bases aligning to TRBD2. After removal of 0 bases from V and 4 bases from J, the junction contained 5 bases not matched to a gene. This CDR3 contains 15 residues. CDR1 is MNHEY and CDR2 is SMNVEV in the germline V gene (reference sequence). CDR3 region: CASSLSTSGLYEQYF. The CDR3 nucleotides read TGTGCCAGCAGTTTATCCACTAGCGGATTATACGAGCAGTACTTC.

In its sample, this clone was seen once. The gene calls are TRBV7-6 and TRBJ2-4; no definite D call. V was cut by 4 bases and J by 6 bases, with 16 bases left in between. Germline CDR1 reads SGHVS; CDR2 reads FNYEAQ. This CDR3 spans 15 amino acids. The CDR3 here is CASSSYGDWGNIQYF. DNA of the CDR3: TGTGCCAGCAGCTCCTATGGGGATTGGGGAAACATTCAGTACTTC.

This clone appeared a few times. The chain employs TRBV13 and TRBJ1-1; D is uncertain. Germline V lookup: CDR1 PRHDT, CDR2 FYEKMQ (reference sequence). Between the trimmed V and J ends, which lost 5 bases and 4 bases, there was a span of 14 bases. CDR3 length: 14 amino acids. CDR3 region: CASSANGGVTEAFF. The CDR3 DNA reads TGTGCCAGCAGCGCCAACGGCGGGGTCACTGAAGCTTTCTTT.

The rearrangement links TRBV6-2 or TRBV6-3 to TRBJ2-5; TRBD2 aligns across 7 bases. Germline CDR1 reads MNHEY; CDR2 reads SVGEGT. The CDR3 consists of 16 residues. Losses at the gene ends were 0 bases for V and 4 bases for J; bases not matched to a gene: 8. CDR3 in DNA: TGTGCCAGCAGTTACTCGACTAGCCGGAGGCGAGAGACCCAGTACTTC. This codes for CASSYSTSRRRETQYF.

The CDR3 sequence: CASSQVGGMNTEAFF. The CDR3 DNA sequence: TGTGCCAGCAGCCAAGTCGGCGGTATGAACACTGAAGCTTTCTTT. The gene calls are TRBV4-2 and TRBJ1-1; no clear D gene. V lost 1 base to trimming and J lost 0 bases, with 9 bases between them. The germline V gene encodes CDR1 LGHNA and CDR2 YNFKEQ. The CDR3 loop spans 15 amino acids.

The chain uses TRBV5-6 and TRBJ2-5; D may be TRBD1 (6 bases). The CDR3 totals 13 residues. V lost 7 bases and J lost 9, with 19 bases in between. Germline CDR1 is SGHDT and CDR2 is YYEEEE. This chain's CDR3 is CASENRVRAAQYF. The CDR3, as DNA: TGTGCCAGCGAAAACAGGGTCCGGGCGGCCCAGTACTTC.

This rearrangement joins TRBV5-6 to TRBJ2-3; TRBD1 matches at 7 bases. The germline V gene encodes CDR1 SGHDT and CDR2 YYEEEE. V was clipped by 0 bases and J by 2 bases; unmatched bases: 3. The CDR3 contains 15 residues. The CDR3 sequence is CASSLGTGNTDTQYF. For the CDR3, the DNA is TGTGCCAGCAGCTTGGGGACAGGTAACACAGATACGCAGTATTTT.

In this sample, this clone turned up a few times. The rearrangement links TRBV5-1 to TRBJ2-2, with 7 positions matching TRBD2. Germline CDR1 is SGHRS and CDR2 is YFSETQ. Trimming took 4 bases from V and 3 from J; bases not matched to a gene: 12. The CDR3 runs to 17 residues. The CDR3 loop reads CASSLSPGTIYTGELFF. CDR3 coding DNA: TGCGCCAGCAGCCTCTCCCCCGGGACTATCTACACCGGGGAGCTGTTTTTT.

V is TRBV5-4 and J is TRBJ2-7; the match to TRBD1 covers 7 bases. V shed 0 bases and J 2 bases; nucleotides not matched to a gene: 2. This CDR3 has 14 amino acids. Germline-derived CDR1 and CDR2 are SGHNT and YYREEE (reference sequence). CDR3 in DNA: TGTGCCAGCAGCTTGGGACAGGGAGCCTACGAGCAGTACTTC. Amino acids: CASSLGQGAYEQYF. The full variable domain, its missing parts supplied by reference TRBV5-4 and TRBJ2-7, is ETGVTQSPTHLIKTRGQQVTLRCSSQSGHNTVSWYQQALGQGPQFIFQYYREEENGRGNFPPRFSGLQFPNYSSELNVNALELDDSALYLCASSLGQGAYEQYFGPGTRLTVT.

The chain recombines TRBV7-8 with TRBJ2-3; no clear D. This CDR3 spans 14 amino acids. Per the germline V gene, CDR1 is SGHVS and CDR2 is FQNEAQ. The V end lost 1 base, the J end lost 0 bases, and 5 bases lay between the germline ends. The CDR3 is CASSLGPSTDTQYF. Here the CDR3 DNA reads TGTGCCAGCAGCTTAGGTCCGAGCACAGATACGCAGTATTTT.

In this sample, this clone turned up a few times. The V and J genes are TRBV25-1 and TRBJ1-1; D possibly corresponds to TRBD1 (6 bases). Looked up from germline, CDR1 is MGHDK and CDR2 is SYGVNS. The ends were cut back, 7 bases at V and 0 bases at J, with 12 bases in the middle. There are 14 residues in the CDR3. CDR3 sequence (DNA): TGTGCCAGCATGACGGGGGCCATGAACACTGAAGCTTTCTTT. Its translation: CASMTGAMNTEAFF.

This chain joins TRBV27 and TRBJ2-6, with unresolved D. V was pared by 3 bases and J by 2 bases, with 5 bases between. CDR1 is MNHEY, CDR2 SMNVEV, per germline (reference sequence). The CDR3 contains 14 residues. CDR3 DNA: TGTGCCAGCAGTTTTAACCCTGGGGCCAACGTCCTGACTTTC. This encodes CASSFNPGANVLTF.

The rearrangement uses TRBV11-2 and TRBJ2-7; D gene ambiguous. The length of the CDR3 is 12 residues. Deletions cut 4 bases from V and 0 bases from J, with 4 bases between. CDR1 is SGHAT, CDR2 FQNNGV, per germline. DNA for the CDR3: TGTGCCAGCAGCTCCAGCTCCTACGAGCAGTACTTC. Protein sequence: CASSSSSYEQYF.

J is TRBJ1-1 and V is TRBV29-1; TRBD1 matches at 8 bases. The CDR3 has 14 residues. After removal of 6 bases from V and 3 bases from J, the junction contained 9 bases not matched to a gene. Germline-derived CDR1 and CDR2 are SQVTM and ANQGSEA. Written as DNA, the CDR3 is TGCAGCGTGAAGCCGGGACAGGTGTACACTGAAGCTTTCTTT. Its protein product is CSVKPGQVYTEAFF.

The genes are TRBV1 and TRBJ2-3; the D segment call TRBD2 is taken from the table without a DNA check. TRBV1 is a pseudogene. The CDR3 is 14 residues long. Written as DNA, the CDR3 is TGCACCAGCAGCCAAGAAATAGTCACAGATACGCAGTATTTT. It translates to CTSSQEIVTDTQYF.

This rearrangement joins TRBV28 to TRBJ2-7; D call uncertain. V was trimmed by 3 bases and J by 0 bases, leaving 12 bases between them. CDR1 and CDR2 from the germline V gene are MDHEN and SYDVKM. This CDR3 is 15 amino acids long. CDR3 residues: CASSFISGYSYEQYF. The DNA for the CDR3 is TGTGCCAGCAGTTTTATATCGGGCTACTCCTACGAGCAGTACTTC.

As regards this clone: The junction departs from germline at one end; a sequencing error may be responsible. The rearrangement uses TRBV3-1 (or the pseudogene TRBV3-2) and TRBJ2-3, with unresolved D. This CDR3 spans 13 amino acids. CDR1 and CDR2 from the germline V gene are LGHDT and YNNKEL (reference sequence). CDR3 nucleotide sequence: TGTGCCAGCAGCCAAGAACCTCACCTACCCCCCGGGTTT. This translates into CASSQEPHLPPGF.

Sample share makes this clone medium-sized. The gene calls are TRBV28 and TRBJ1-2, with 9 bases fitting TRBD1. V lost 6 bases, J lost 6 bases, and 8 bases stayed unmatched. The CDR3 totals 14 residues. Germline V CDR1 and CDR2: MDHEN, SYDVKM. The CDR3 nucleotides read TGTGCCAGCAGCTACACAACAGGGGGCAATGGCTACACCTTC. This gives the protein CASSYTTGGNGYTF.

This sequence joins TRBV11-1 and TRBJ2-5, with D perhaps matching TRBD2 (7 bases). Trimming took off 5 bases at V and 2 bases at J, with 18 bases between the two ends. Germline-derived CDR1 and CDR2 are SGHAT and FQDESV (reference sequence). CDR3 length equals 16 residues. CDR3 sequence reads: CASSPWWGGGQETQYF. CDR3 in DNA: TGTGCCAGCAGCCCCTGGTGGGGGGGCGGGCAAGAGACCCAGTACTTC. The full variable domain, in which reference TRBV11-1 and TRBJ2-5 provide the parts outside the CDR3, is EAEVAQSPRYKITEKSQAVAFWCDPISGHATLYWYRQILGQGPELLVQFQDESVVDDSQLPKDRFSAERLKGVDSTLKIQPAELGDSAMYLCASSPWWGGGQETQYFGPGTRLLVL.

This chain uses TRBV6-5 with TRBJ2-2; D not resolved. Per the germline V gene, CDR1 is MNHEY and CDR2 is SVGAGI. This CDR3 spans 13 amino acids. Trimming shortened V by 10 bases and J by 0 bases, and 9 bases separated the two germline ends. The CDR3 region has the DNA TGTGCCACCCAGTGGGCGAACACCGGGGAGCTGTTTTTT. This translates into CATQWANTGELFF.

This clone came up many times. This chain uses TRBV5-1 with TRBJ1-1, with D unclear. Germline CDR1 SGHRS, CDR2 YFSETQ. The CDR3 spans 12 residues. Between the trimmed V and J ends, which lost 6 bases and 10 bases, there was a span of 16 bases. CDR3 bases: TGCGCCAGCACTGACTCCCAGGCAGTAGCTTTCTTT. Its protein is CASTDSQAVAFF.

The chain recombines TRBV15 with TRBJ1-1; D gene unclear. Germline values: CDR1 LNHNV, CDR2 YYDKDF (reference sequence). The V and J ends lost 5 bases and 6 bases respectively, with 13 bases between them. The CDR3 extends over 13 amino acids. CDR3 loop: CATSLHLHPEAFF. CDR3 sequence (DNA): TGTGCCACCAGCTTGCACTTACACCCTGAAGCTTTCTTT.

CDR3 protein: CASSLTPLSKQYF. The CDR3 DNA sequence: TGTGCCAGCAGTTTAACCCCCCTGAGCAAGCAGTACTTC. The rearrangement joins TRBV28 to TRBJ2-7; unclear D gene. Germline-derived CDR1 and CDR2 are MDHEN and SYDVKM. The CDR3 spans 13 residues. The V end lost 2 bases, the J end lost 8 bases, and 13 bases lay between the germline ends.

The rearrangement uses TRBV27 and TRBJ2-1; 11 nucleotides align to TRBD1. V shed 2 bases and J 3 bases; nucleotides not matched to a gene: 15. Germline CDR1 and CDR2: MNHEY and SMNVEV (reference sequence). The CDR3 loop spans 20 amino acids. The CDR3 sequence is CASSLNSLDRGLLIYNEQFF. The CDR3 nucleotides are TGTGCCAGCAGTTTAAACTCCCTGGACAGGGGGCTACTGATCTACAATGAGCAGTTCTTC.

The chain is built from TRBV9 and TRBJ2-2, with 11 bases identical to TRBD1. V dropped 5 bases and J dropped 6; count of bases not matched to a gene: 12. Looked up from germline, CDR1 is SGDLS and CDR2 is YYNGEE. The length of the CDR3 is 17 residues. The CDR3 loop reads CASRETGQGVEAGELFF. The CDR3 DNA is TGTGCCAGCAGGGAGACGGGACAGGGGGTTGAGGCCGGGGAGCTGTTTTTT.

This chain links TRBV9 with TRBJ1-3; tentatively, D is TRBD1 (6 bases). The germline V and J ends were trimmed by 4 bases and 3 bases, with 11 bases remaining between them. CDR1 is SGDLS and CDR2 is YYNGEE in the germline V gene. There are 14 residues in the CDR3. The DNA for the CDR3 is TGTGCCAGCAGCCCGACAGGTCTTGGAAACACCATATATTTT. The encoded protein is CASSPTGLGNTIYF.

V gene TRBV5-1 combines with J gene TRBJ2-5; a weak D match, TRBD2 (5 bases). Deletions cut 2 bases from V and 4 bases from J, with 12 bases between. CDR1 and CDR2 (germline): SGHRS, YFSETQ. This CDR3 has 14 residues. The CDR3 sequence: CASSLGLGVETQYF. CDR3 nucleotides: TGCGCCAGCAGCTTAGGACTGGGCGTAGAGACCCAGTACTTC.

This clone was seen only a few times. The rearrangement joins TRBV6-5 to TRBJ1-6, with D unclear. Germline V gives CDR1 MNHEY, CDR2 SVGAGI. The CDR3 is 14 amino acids. V lost 0 bases to trimming and J lost 5 bases, with 5 bases between them. The CDR3 region is CASSYSRDNSPLHF. CDR3 nucleotides: TGTGCCAGCAGTTACTCGAGGGATAATTCACCCCTCCACTTT.

The chain is built from TRBV7-9 and TRBJ1-5, with 9 bases fitting TRBD1. The CDR3 length is 16 residues. J lost 4 bases, V lost 3 bases, and 7 bases had no gene match. The germline CDR1 and CDR2 sequences are SEHNR and FQNEAQ (reference sequence). CDR3 nucleotide sequence: TGTGCCAGCAGCTTCTCCCCCGGGACAGGGAATCAGCCCCAGCATTTT. Protein: CASSFSPGTGNQPQHF.

This clone has a single count. The chain joins TRBV7-9 to TRBJ1-4, with 10 bases lining up with TRBD1. Trimming cost V 5 bases and J 6 bases; bases outside gene matches: 15. This CDR3 comprises 18 residues. Per germline, CDR1 SEHNR and CDR2 FQNEAQ (reference sequence). CDR3: CASSRRGQGRLHHEKLFF. CDR3 nucleotide sequence: TGTGCCAGCAGCCGAAGGGGACAGGGGCGACTTCATCATGAAAAACTGTTTTTT.